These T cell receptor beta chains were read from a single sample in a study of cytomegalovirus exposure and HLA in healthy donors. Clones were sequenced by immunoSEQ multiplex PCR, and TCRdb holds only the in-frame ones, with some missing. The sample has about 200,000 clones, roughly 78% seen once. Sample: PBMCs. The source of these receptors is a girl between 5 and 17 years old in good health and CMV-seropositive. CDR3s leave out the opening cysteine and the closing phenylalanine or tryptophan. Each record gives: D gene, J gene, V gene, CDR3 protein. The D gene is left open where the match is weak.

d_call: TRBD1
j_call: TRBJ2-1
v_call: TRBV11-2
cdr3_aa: ASTEDRGSYNEQF

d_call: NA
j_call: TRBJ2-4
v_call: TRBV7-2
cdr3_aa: ASSLYRGTAKNIQY

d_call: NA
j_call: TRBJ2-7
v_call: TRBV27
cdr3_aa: ATRDAGGGLSSYEQY

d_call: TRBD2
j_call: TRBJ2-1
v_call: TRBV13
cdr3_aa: ASSFSPGRDNEQF

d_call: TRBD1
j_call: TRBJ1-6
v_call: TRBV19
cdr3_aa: ASSRQGTGWFH

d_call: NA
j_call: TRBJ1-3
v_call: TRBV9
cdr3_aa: ASGRDGGNTIY

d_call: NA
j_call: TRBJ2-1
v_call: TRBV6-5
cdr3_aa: ASTKGSNEQF

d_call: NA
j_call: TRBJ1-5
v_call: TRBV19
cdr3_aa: ASSITYHSNQPQH

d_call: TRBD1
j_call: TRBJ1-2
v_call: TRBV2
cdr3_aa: ASRGTGRHYGYT

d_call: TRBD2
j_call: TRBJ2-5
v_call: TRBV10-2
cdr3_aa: ASGLAGPSAQY

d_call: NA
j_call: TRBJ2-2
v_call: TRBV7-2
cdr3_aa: ASSPRRGVWELF

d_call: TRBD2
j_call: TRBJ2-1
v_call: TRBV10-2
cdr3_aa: ASSGLAGTNEQF

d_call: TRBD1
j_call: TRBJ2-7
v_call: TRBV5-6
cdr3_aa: ASSLAGQGAYEQY

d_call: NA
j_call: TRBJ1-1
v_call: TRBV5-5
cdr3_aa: ASGRQMNTEAF

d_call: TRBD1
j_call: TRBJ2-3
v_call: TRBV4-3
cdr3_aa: ASSLSTGSGDTQY

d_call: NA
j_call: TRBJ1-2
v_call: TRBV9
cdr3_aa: ASGEGGYT

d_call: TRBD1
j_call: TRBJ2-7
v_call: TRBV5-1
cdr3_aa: ASSTTGGNAYEQY

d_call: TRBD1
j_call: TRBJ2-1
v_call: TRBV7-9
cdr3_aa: ASSVGQVSYNEQF

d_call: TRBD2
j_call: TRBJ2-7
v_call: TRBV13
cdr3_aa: ASSLRAGAVYEQY

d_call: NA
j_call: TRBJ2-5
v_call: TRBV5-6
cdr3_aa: ASSPPLPRQETQY

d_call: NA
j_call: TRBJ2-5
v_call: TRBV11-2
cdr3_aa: ASSPQTGWRETQY

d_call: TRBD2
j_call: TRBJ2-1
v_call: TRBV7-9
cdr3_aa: ASRALAGGGNEQF

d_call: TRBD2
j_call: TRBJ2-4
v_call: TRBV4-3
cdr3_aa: ASSQDQAGAKNIQY

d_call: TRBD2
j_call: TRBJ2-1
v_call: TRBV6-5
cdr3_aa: ASSESGGEQF